The 8 T cell receptor beta chains given below trace back to one sample, sequenced in a study of regulatory T cells in long-lasting Graves disease. Regarding time point: newly diagnosed GD, antithyroid drugs for less than 3 months. There was RNA extracted from PBMCs, and the TCR library was made from it. Libraries of TCR beta came from iRepertoire HTBI primers plus Arm-PCR of CDR3 regions. TCRdb re-derived calls from the multiplex PCR reads in MiXCR, one entry per CDR3 protein. The data contain around 400,000 distinct CDR3 sequences, roughly a sixth of them singletons. Sequenced material: peripheral blood mononuclear cells (PBMCs), taken at new diagnosis, from a patient treated with antithyroid drugs. Receptors were obtained from a female donor with Graves disease.

This clonotype was counted many times. The chain combines TRBV27 with TRBJ2-7, with a possible D match to TRBD1 (6 bases). The CDR3 length is 14 residues. Germline V gene data show CDR1 as MNHEY and CDR2 as SMNVEV (reference sequence). Trimming took 3 bases from V and 6 from J, leaving 15 bases between them. CDR3: CASSFSTGFGEQYF. The CDR3 bases are TGTGCCAGCAGTTTCTCCACAGGGTTCGGCGAGCAGTACTTC.

The chain combines TRBV7-3 with TRBJ2-7, with 7 bases aligning to TRBD2. The ends lost 5 bases at V and 3 bases at J; junction bases unmatched: 4. CDR1 SGHTA and CDR2 FQGTGA come from the germline V gene. This CDR3 comprises 13 residues. In DNA form, the CDR3 reads TGTGCCAGCAGCCCCCAGCGGGGCTACGAGCAGTACTTC. Translating it yields CASSPQRGYEQYF.

As regards this clonotype: A far larger clone is just one base off, so this is likely a read error. The rearrangement joins TRBV11-2 to TRBJ2-7, with D tentatively TRBD1 (6 bases). Per the germline V gene, CDR1 is SGHAT and CDR2 is FQNNGV. CDR3 length equals 13 residues. V was trimmed by 5 bases and J by 10 bases, leaving 18 bases between them. In DNA form, the CDR3 reads TGTGCCAGCAGCCGTGGTCAGGGGCTTCGACAGTACTTC. This encodes CASSRGQGLRQYF.

In this sample, this clonotype turned up once. The genes are TRBV7-9 and TRBJ2-1; possible D gene TRBD2, 6 bases. The CDR3 runs to 16 residues. Germline CDR1 and CDR2: SEHNR and FQNEAQ (reference sequence). V was cut by 2 bases and J by 10 bases, with 21 bases left in between. The CDR3 spells CASSLIPRLGVGEQFF. The DNA of the CDR3 is TGTGCCAGCAGCTTAATCCCCCGACTAGGCGTTGGCGAGCAGTTCTTC.

The chain combines TRBV5-1 with TRBJ1-2; D remains unclear. The germline V and J ends were trimmed by 0 bases and 7 bases, with 7 bases remaining between them. This CDR3 is built from 12 residues. Looked up from germline, CDR1 is SGHRS and CDR2 is YFSETQ. CDR3 amino acids: CASSLGRAGYTF. In DNA form, the CDR3 reads TGCGCCAGCAGCTTGGGGCGGGCTGGCTACACCTTC.

The sample holds many counts of this clonotype. The V call is TRBV9, the J call TRBJ1-5; 7 positions agree with TRBD1. Germline V gives CDR1 SGDLS, CDR2 YYNGEE. The CDR3 contains 16 residues. Trimming at V came to 3 bases and at J to 0 bases, leaving 6 bases not matched to a gene. The CDR3 nucleotides read TGTGCCAGCAGCGAGGGGGCAGGGTATAGCAATCAGCCCCAGCATTTT. This encodes CASSEGAGYSNQPQHF. The full variable domain, with the rest looked up from reference TRBV9 and TRBJ1-5, is DSGVTQTPKHLITATGQRVTLRCSPRSGDLSVYWYQQSLDQGLQFLIQYYNGEERAKGNILERFSAQQFPDLHSELNLSSLELGDSALYFCASSEGAGYSNQPQHFGDGTRLSIL.

This clonotype appeared many times. This sequence joins TRBV3-1 and TRBJ1-1; TRBD1 agrees at 9 bases. The germline gives CDR1 LGHDT, CDR2 YNNKEL (reference sequence). The CDR3 spans 13 residues. With V trimmed by 4 bases and J by 5 bases, 2 bases remained unmatched. The CDR3 DNA is TGTGCCAGCAGCCGAGACAGGGGGACTGAAGCTTTCTTT. It translates to CASSRDRGTEAFF.

This clonotype was seen at least ten times. This chain links TRBV7-2 with TRBJ2-4; D possibly corresponds to TRBD2 (5 bases). The CDR3 sequence is 18 residues long. Per germline, CDR1 SGHTA and CDR2 FQGNSA. The V and J ends lost 5 bases and 4 bases respectively, with 24 bases between them. DNA of the CDR3: TGTGCCAGCAGCCCGCGGGCAGCTCCCGTTCTGGCGAAAAACATTCAGTACTTC. It specifies CASSPRAAPVLAKNIQYF.